This TCR beta chain was sequenced in a study of blood T cell repertoires in COVID-19. On the study more broadly: Sites across the United States, Italy and Spain contributed samples from acute and convalescent COVID-19.

Clones were sequenced by immunoSEQ multiplex PCR, and TCRdb holds only the in-frame ones, with some missing. The sample shows 150,000 to 200,000 clones, around 85% of them seen only once. There are 13 residues in the CDR3. Germline V gives CDR1 SGHTA, CDR2 FQGNSA. V lost 5 bases, J lost 2 bases, and 2 bases stayed unmatched. The source of this sequence is a man aged 50 to 60 with active or convalescent COVID-19. The rearrangement joins TRBV7-2 to TRBJ1-2; 7 nucleotides match TRBD1. The specimen sequenced was peripheral blood. The CDR3 loop reads CASSRDRNYGYTF. The CDR3 region has the DNA TGTGCCAGCAGCCGGGACAGAAACTATGGCTACACCTTC.